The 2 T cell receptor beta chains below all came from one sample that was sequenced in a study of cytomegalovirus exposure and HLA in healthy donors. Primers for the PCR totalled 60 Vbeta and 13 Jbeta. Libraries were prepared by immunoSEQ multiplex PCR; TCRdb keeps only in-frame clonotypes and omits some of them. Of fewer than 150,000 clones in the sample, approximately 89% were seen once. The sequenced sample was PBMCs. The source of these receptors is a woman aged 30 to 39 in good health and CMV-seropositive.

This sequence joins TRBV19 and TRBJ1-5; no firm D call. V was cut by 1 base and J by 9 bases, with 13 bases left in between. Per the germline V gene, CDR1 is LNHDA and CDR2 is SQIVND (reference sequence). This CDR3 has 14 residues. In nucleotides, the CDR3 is TGTGCCAGTAGTATAGCGATAGAAAGGAGGCCCCAGCATTTT. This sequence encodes CASSIAIERRPQHF.

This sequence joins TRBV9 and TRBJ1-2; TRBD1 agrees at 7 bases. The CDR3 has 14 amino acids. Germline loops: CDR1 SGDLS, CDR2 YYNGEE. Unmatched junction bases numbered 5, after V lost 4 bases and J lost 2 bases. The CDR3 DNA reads TGTGCCAGCAGCCCCCAGACAGGGAACTATGGCTACACCTTC. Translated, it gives CASSPQTGNYGYTF.